This T cell receptor (beta chain) was sequenced in a study of T cell repertoires in Merkel cell carcinoma (dated by TCRdb to 2018 to 2020). Background for the entire study: The study excluded patients who had received intralesional immunotherapy or systemic immune checkpoint blockade before the biopsy. The MCPyV-specific clonotypes were initially defined from expanded tumor-infiltrating lymphocytes through tetramer sorting, cloning and paired TCR sequencing. To be included, a subject needed both a diagnosis of MCPyV-positive Merkel cell carcinoma and tumor-infiltrating lymphocytes that had been successfully expanded in vitro. The full study reports these points: The study did not examine normal tissue biopsies.

Each study subject had MCPyV-positive Merkel cell carcinoma confirmed by biopsy and had serum antibodies to T-antigen that tested positive. Genomic DNA was extracted from five or six adjacent 10-micron frozen tumor sections without cell sorting or culture. Optimal cutting temperature compound was used to freeze tumor biopsy tissue measuring roughly 5 x 5 x 5 mm. The presence of abundant Merkel cell carcinoma and infiltrating cells in the frozen biopsy was confirmed on hematoxylin and eosin scout sections. TRB CDR3 sequencing and data processing of tumor genomic DNA were performed with the immunoSEQ assay. This is the immuneACCESS table as TCRdb keeps it, with only in-frame sequences that have V and J called. A part of the clones is gone; compared with another copy, unresolved V genes explain less than half, and the rest is unexplained. A total of roughly 14,000 clones appear in this sample, about four fifths of them only once. The ten top clones hold 15% to 20% of the sample.

With respect to this clone: Its cognate antigen has yet to be identified. No clone much larger than this one lies a single base away; base qualities are absent.

This receptor was identified in an adult with Merkel cell carcinoma. The specimen sequenced was tumor tissue.

The DNA reads TGTGCCATCACCGCAACCGGGACTAGCGGCCCTGCGGGAAATGAGCAGTTCTTC. Its protein reads: CAITATGTSGPAGNEQFF. The rearrangement joined TRBV10-3 to TRBJ2-1; 11 of the junction bases match TRBD2. According to the germline V gene, CDR1 reads ENHRY and CDR2 reads SYGVKD. The CDR3 runs 18 residues from the cysteine to the phenylalanine. Of the read, only the CDR3 DNA is kept; its 54 bases are in frame from base 1. V is trimmed back by 7 bases and J by 7 bases, and the junction contains 18 bases that no gene match accounts for.